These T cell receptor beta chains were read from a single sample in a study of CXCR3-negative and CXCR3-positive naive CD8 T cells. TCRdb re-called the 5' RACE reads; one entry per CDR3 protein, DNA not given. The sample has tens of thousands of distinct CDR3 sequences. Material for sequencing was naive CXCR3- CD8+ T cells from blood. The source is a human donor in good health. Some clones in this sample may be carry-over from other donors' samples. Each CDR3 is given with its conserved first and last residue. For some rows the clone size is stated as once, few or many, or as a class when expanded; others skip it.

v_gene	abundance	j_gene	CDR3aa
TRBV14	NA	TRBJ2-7	CASSQGGFSSYEQYF
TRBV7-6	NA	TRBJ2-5	CASSPREGRLETQYF
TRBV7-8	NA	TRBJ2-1	CASSLAGGGEQFF
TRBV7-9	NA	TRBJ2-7	CASSPKDRAYEQYF
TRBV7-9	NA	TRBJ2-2	CASSPTQGTNTGELFF
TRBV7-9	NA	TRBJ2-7	CASSRLPGTGQNTQYF
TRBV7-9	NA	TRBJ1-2	CASSLAGVADGYTF
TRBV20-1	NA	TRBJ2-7	CSASTMNSYEQYF
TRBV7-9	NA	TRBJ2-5	CASSLPPGEAAETQYF
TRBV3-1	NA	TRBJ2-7	CASSQDSDRGYEQYF
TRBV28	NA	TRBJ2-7	CASSQVFGGVNEQYF
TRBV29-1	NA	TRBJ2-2	CSVRGVDTGELFF
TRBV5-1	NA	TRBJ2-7	CASSARTGFHEQYF
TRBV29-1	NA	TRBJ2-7	CSVSGQGSAYEQYF
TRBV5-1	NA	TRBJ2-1	CASSPGSNNEQFF
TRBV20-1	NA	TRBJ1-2	CSARDREVGYTF
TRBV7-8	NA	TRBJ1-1	CASSLGGGAEAFF
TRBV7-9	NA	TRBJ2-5	CASSLGLAGANQETQYF
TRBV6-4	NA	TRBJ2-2	CASSESGTTGELFF
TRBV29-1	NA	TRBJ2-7	CSVEDGGNSYEQYF
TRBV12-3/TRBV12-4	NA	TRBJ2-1	CASSTGPSNEQFF
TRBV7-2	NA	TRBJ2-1	CASGQGAIVDEQFF
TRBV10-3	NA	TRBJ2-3	CAISDGTSGEQDTQYF
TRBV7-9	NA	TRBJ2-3	CASSATGTVTQYF
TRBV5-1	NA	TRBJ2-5	CASSAISSGGYQETQYF
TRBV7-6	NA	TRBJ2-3	CASKSPGEDTQYF
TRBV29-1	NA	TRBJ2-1	CSVNRGNEQFF
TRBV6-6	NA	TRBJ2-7	CASSPATSGSYEQYF
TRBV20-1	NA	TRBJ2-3	CSAEAGEGDTQYF
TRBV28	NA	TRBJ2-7	CASSLVTDLSYEQYF
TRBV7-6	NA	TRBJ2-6	CASSGQGGSGANVLTF
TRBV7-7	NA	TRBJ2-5	CASSLGAGWAQETQYF
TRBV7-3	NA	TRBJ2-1	CASSLTGAGGINEQFF
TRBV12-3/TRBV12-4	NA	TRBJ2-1	CASSLDGEQFF
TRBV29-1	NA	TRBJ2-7	CSVEFGTGGHGQYF
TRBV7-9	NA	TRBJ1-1	CASSFPGGGLNTEAFF
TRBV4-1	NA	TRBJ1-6	CASSPQSANSPLHF
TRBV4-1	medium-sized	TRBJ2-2	CASSQTDREHGELFF
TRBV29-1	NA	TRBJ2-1	CSVERLNNEQFF
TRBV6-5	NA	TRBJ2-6	CASSYRDITFSGANVLTF
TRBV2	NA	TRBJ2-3	CASLGLAGARSLDTQYF
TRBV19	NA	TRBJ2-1	CASSIGARLHEQFF
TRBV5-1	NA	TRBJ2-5	CASSQEGRVQETQYF
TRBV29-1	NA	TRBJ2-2	CSVGLAGNTGELFF
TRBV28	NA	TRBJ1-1	CASSPWTGTEAFF
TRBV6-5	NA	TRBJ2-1	CASSYGETPSYNEQFF
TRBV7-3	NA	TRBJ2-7	CASSFFSGSSYEQYF
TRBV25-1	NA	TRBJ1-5	CASSESTLDRDNQPQHF
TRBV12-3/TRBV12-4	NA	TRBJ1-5	CASSLDPSQPQHF
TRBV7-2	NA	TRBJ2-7	CASSPDRSSSYEQYF
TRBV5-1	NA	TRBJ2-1	CASLMGTGYNEQFF
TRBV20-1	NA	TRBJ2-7	CSARELAGGSYEQYF
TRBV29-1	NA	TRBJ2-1	CSVERRDGYNEQFF
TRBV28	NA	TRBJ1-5	CASSLPALDINQPQHF
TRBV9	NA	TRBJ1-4	CASSATNEKLFF